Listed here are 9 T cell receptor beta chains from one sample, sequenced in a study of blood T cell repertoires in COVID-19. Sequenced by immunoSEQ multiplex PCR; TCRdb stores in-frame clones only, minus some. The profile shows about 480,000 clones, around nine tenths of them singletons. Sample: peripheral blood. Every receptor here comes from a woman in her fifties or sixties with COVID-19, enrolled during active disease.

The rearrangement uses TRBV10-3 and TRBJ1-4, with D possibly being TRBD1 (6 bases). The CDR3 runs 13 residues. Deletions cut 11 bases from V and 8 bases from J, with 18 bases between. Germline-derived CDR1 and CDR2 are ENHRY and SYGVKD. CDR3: CASQGEDGEKLFF. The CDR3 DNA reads TGTGCCTCACAGGGAGAAGACGGGGAAAAACTGTTTTTT.

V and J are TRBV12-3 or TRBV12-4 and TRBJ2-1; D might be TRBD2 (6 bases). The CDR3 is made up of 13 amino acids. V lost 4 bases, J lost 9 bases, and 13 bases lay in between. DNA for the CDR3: TGTGCCAGCAGTTGGGACGGGGGTGTTGAGCAGTTCTTC. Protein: CASSWDGGVEQFF.

CDR3 sequence (DNA): TGCGCCAGCAGCTCTTCTGACAGGAGCTCCTACAATGAGCAGTTCTTC. Protein product: CASSSSDRSSYNEQFF. V is TRBV5-1 and J is TRBJ2-1; a possible D gene is TRBD1 (6 bases). The CDR3 loop spans 16 amino acids. The germline CDR1 and CDR2 sequences are SGHRS and YFSETQ. Trimming took 3 bases from V and 0 from J, leaving 13 bases between them.

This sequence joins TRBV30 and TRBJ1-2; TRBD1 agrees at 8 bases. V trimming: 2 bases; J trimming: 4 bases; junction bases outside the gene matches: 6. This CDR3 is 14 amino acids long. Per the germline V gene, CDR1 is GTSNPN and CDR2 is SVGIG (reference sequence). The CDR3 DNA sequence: TGTGCCTGGAGTCAGGACAGGGCATTCTATGGCTACACCTTC. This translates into CAWSQDRAFYGYTF.

The CDR3 reads CASSKDGGGGDTQYF. The CDR3 DNA sequence: TGTGCCAGTAGTAAAGATGGTGGGGGAGGAGATACGCAGTATTTT. The chain has TRBV19 and TRBJ2-3; D is perhaps TRBD2 (6 bases). Germline values: CDR1 LNHDA, CDR2 SQIVND (reference sequence). V gave up 4 bases and J gave up 5 bases, with 16 bases separating them. The CDR3 sequence is 15 residues long.

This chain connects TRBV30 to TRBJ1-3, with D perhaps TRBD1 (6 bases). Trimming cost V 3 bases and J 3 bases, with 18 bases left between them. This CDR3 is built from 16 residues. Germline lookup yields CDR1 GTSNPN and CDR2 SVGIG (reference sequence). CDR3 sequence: CAWSTVGGLGGNTIYF. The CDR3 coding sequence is TGTGCCTGGAGCACTGTGGGGGGGCTAGGTGGAAACACCATATATTTT.

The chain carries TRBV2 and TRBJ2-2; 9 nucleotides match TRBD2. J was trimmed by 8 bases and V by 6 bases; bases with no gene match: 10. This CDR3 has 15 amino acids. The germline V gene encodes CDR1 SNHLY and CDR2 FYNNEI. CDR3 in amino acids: CASRDGGGAVGELFF. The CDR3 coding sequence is TGTGCCAGCAGGGACGGCGGGGGGGCAGTTGGGGAGCTGTTTTTT.

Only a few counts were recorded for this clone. The CDR3 coding sequence is TGTGCCAGGAGGGGAGGTGTTAACAATGAGCAGTTCTTC. Translated, it gives CARRGGVNNEQFF. The chain employs TRBV2 and TRBJ2-1; possible D gene TRBD2, 6 bases. With 9 bases removed from V and 5 bases from J, the gap between germline ends came to 14 bases. The germline CDR1 and CDR2 sequences are SNHLY and FYNNEI. There are 13 residues in the CDR3.

CDR3 sequence: CSASLASGRGNQPQHF. The CDR3 coding sequence is TGCAGTGCTAGTTTGGCCTCGGGTCGAGGCAATCAGCCCCAGCATTTT. The genes are TRBV20-1 and TRBJ1-5; no definite D call. CDR1 and CDR2 from the germline V gene are DFQATT and SNEGSKA (reference sequence). The CDR3 totals 16 residues. The V end lost 3 bases, the J end lost 2 bases, and 17 bases lay between the germline ends.